Following are 28 T cell receptor beta chains from one sample sequenced in a study of T cells in Graves' hyperthyroidism and ophthalmopathy. From RNA transcripts, TCR beta CDR3 regions were amplified. HTBI primers were employed in a first-round RT-PCR of the TCR CDR3. TCRdb recomputed calls from the multiplex PCR reads with MiXCR, one row per CDR3 protein. The repertoire holds a few hundred thousand distinct CDR3 sequences, just under 25% seen once, with about 70% in the top ten. Sequenced: blood. The receptors come from a man aged 45-65 years with Graves' hyperthyroidism.

In this sample, this clonotype turned up many times. CDR3 residues: CASSLAGSRTYEQYF. The CDR3 nucleotides read TGCGCCAGCAGCTTGGCGGGGAGCCGGACCTACGAGCAGTACTTC. The chain combines TRBV5-1 with TRBJ2-7; the D gene is possibly TRBD2 (5 bases). Germline-derived CDR1 and CDR2 are SGHRS and YFSETQ. Trimming removed 0 bases from V and 2 bases from J, with 12 bases in between. The CDR3 length is 15 residues.

CDR3 in amino acids: CAWRTSGRFNEQFF. DNA for the CDR3: TGTGCCTGGAGGACTAGCGGGAGGTTCAATGAGCAGTTCTTC. This chain joins TRBV30 and TRBJ2-1; the match to TRBD2 covers 13 bases. The CDR3 has 14 amino acids. After removal of 3 bases from V and 6 bases from J, the junction contained 2 bases not matched to a gene. Looked up from germline, CDR1 is GTSNPN and CDR2 is SVGIG (reference sequence).

There are a few counts of this clonotype. V usage is TRBV29-1 and J usage is TRBJ1-1; no reliable D call. The germline V gene has CDR1 SQVTM and CDR2 ANQGSEA. V was cut by 5 bases and J by 2 bases, with 9 bases left in between. This CDR3 is built from 12 residues. For the CDR3, the DNA is TGCAGCGTTTTGGCCTTCAACACTGAAGCTTTCTTT. Its translation: CSVLAFNTEAFF.

Many counts were recorded for this clonotype. The chain has TRBV5-1 and TRBJ2-3, with D possibly TRBD1 on 6 matching bases. CDR1 is SGHRS and CDR2 is YFSETQ in the germline V gene. CDR3 length: 14 residues. Trimming took off 0 bases at V and 5 bases at J, with 10 bases between the two ends. The CDR3 nucleotides read TGCGCCAGCAGCTTGGAAAGGGGGATAGATACGCAGTATTTT. Translated: CASSLERGIDTQYF.

This clonotype was seen a handful of times. The chain combines TRBV7-8 with TRBJ1-2; D gene unclear. This CDR3 has 13 amino acids. The germline CDR1 and CDR2 sequences are SGHVS and FQNEAQ. Between the trimmed V and J ends, which lost 6 bases and 7 bases, there was a span of 15 bases. CDR3: CASRAEKEVGYTF. The CDR3 bases are TGTGCCAGCAGGGCGGAGAAGGAGGTTGGCTACACCTTC.

This clonotype was detected ten times or more. V and J are TRBV30 and TRBJ1-2, with a weak D call TRBD1 (6 bases). With 1 base removed from V and 2 bases from J, the gap between germline ends came to 14 bases. Germline loops: CDR1 GTSNPN, CDR2 SVGIG (reference sequence). The CDR3 runs to 15 residues. The CDR3 sequence: CAWSEPPGHNYGYTF. CDR3 nucleotides: TGTGCCTGGAGTGAGCCCCCGGGACACAACTATGGCTACACCTTC. Using reference TRBV30 and TRBJ1-2 for the parts outside the CDR3, the full variable domain is SQTIHQWPATLVQPVGSPLSLECTVEGTSNPNLYWYRQAAGRGLQLLFYSVGIGQISSEVPQNLSASRPQDRQFILSSKKLLLSDSGFYLCAWSEPPGHNYGYTFGSGTRLTVV.

This clonotype has more than one count but fewer than ten. This rearrangement joins TRBV20-1 to TRBJ2-4; 7 bases fit TRBD1. Germline lookup yields CDR1 DFQATT and CDR2 SNEGSKA (reference sequence). This CDR3 comprises 15 residues. J was trimmed by 0 bases and V by 6 bases; bases with no gene match: 8. CDR3 loop: CSAQRGQGAKNIQYF. The CDR3 region has the DNA TGCAGTGCCCAAAGGGGGCAGGGAGCCAAAAACATTCAGTACTTC.

This clonotype was recorded at least ten times. The V gene is TRBV6-1, the J gene TRBJ2-3; D remains unclear. CDR1 is MNHNS, CDR2 SASEGT, per germline. Trimming stripped 1 base from V and 2 bases from J, with 4 bases between. The CDR3 is made up of 13 amino acids. The CDR3 DNA is TGTGCCAGCAGTGAAGTAGTCACAGATACGCAGTATTTT. Its protein product is CASSEVVTDTQYF.

This clonotype was observed at least ten times. The genes are TRBV3-1 and TRBJ2-1; D call uncertain. This CDR3 contains 11 residues. Trimming shortened V by 7 bases and J by 10 bases, and 11 bases separated the two germline ends. Germline loops: CDR1 LGHDT, CDR2 YNNKEL (reference sequence). The CDR3 DNA reads as TGTGCCAGCACCCGCGTGGGCGAGCAGTTCTTC. The encoded protein is CASTRVGEQFF.

The sample holds many counts of this clonotype. This chain joins TRBV29-1 and TRBJ1-1; D is ambiguous. The length of the CDR3 is 13 residues. V lost 5 bases, J lost 4 bases, and 14 bases lay in between. The germline V gene encodes CDR1 SQVTM and CDR2 ANQGSEA. CDR3 sequence (DNA): TGCAGCGTTAAATCTCTCGTCAGCACTGAAGCTTTCTTT. Amino acid sequence: CSVKSLVSTEAFF. Looking up the rest from reference TRBV29-1 and TRBJ1-1 gives the full variable domain: SAVISQKPSRDICQRGTSLTIQCQVDSQVTMMFWYRQQPGQSLTLIATANQGSEATYESGFVIDKFPISRPNLTFSTLTVSNMSPEDSSIYLCSVKSLVSTEAFFGQGTRLTVV.

The V call is TRBV7-4, the J call TRBJ1-5, with D possibly matching TRBD1 (5 bases). Germline CDR1 and CDR2: SGHVT and SQSDAQ. V lost 4 bases and J 7 bases, leaving 17 bases between the germline ends. This CDR3 comprises 15 residues. CDR3 loop: CASSSPGAREQPQHF. The CDR3 bases are TGTGCCAGCAGCTCCCCCGGGGCCAGGGAACAGCCCCAGCATTTT. Together with reference TRBV7-4 and TRBJ1-5, the CDR3 gives the full variable domain: GAGVSQSPRYKVAKRGRDVALRCDSISGHVTLYWYRQTLGQGSEVLTYSQSDAQRDKSGRPSGRFSAERPERSVSTLKIQRTEQGDSAVYLCASSSPGAREQPQHFGDGTRLSIL.

The genes are TRBV28 and TRBJ1-4, with D perhaps TRBD1 (6 bases). The germline V gene encodes CDR1 MDHEN and CDR2 SYDVKM. Between the trimmed V and J ends, which lost 5 bases and 3 bases, there was a span of 10 bases. The CDR3 runs to 14 residues. CDR3 amino acids: CASSIQGANEKLFF. Here the CDR3 DNA reads TGTGCCAGCAGTATACAGGGAGCTAATGAAAAACTGTTTTTT.

This chain joins TRBV7-9 and TRBJ2-3; D uncertain. Germline assignment: CDR1 SEHNR and CDR2 FQNEAQ (reference sequence). The germline V and J ends were trimmed by 5 bases and 2 bases, with 11 bases remaining between them. This CDR3 is built from 14 residues. The CDR3 here is CASSAYSYTDTQYF. The CDR3 DNA follows: TGTGCCAGCAGCGCCTACAGTTACACAGATACGCAGTATTTT.

This clonotype has just a few counts. V is TRBV10-3 and J is TRBJ2-7; D not resolved. Germline CDR1 and CDR2: ENHRY and SYGVKD. There are 12 residues in the CDR3. The V end lost 0 bases, the J end lost 4 bases, and 4 bases lay between the germline ends. CDR3 nucleotides: TGTGCCATCAGTGAGTCGAGTTACGAGCAGTACTTC. Translating it yields CAISESSYEQYF.

This clonotype was seen a few times. J is TRBJ1-1 and V is TRBV5-1; TRBD1 matches at 9 bases. This CDR3 region has 13 residues. Per germline, CDR1 SGHRS and CDR2 YFSETQ. Losses at the gene ends were 5 bases for V and 6 bases for J; bases not matched to a gene: 5. The CDR3 DNA follows: TGCGCCAGCAGGGAGGGACAGGGTCCTGAAGCTTTCTTT. Its protein product is CASREGQGPEAFF.

In its sample, this clonotype was seen many times. V usage is TRBV10-3 and J usage is TRBJ2-3, with D possibly called TRBD1 or TRBD2 (5 bases each). This CDR3 is 13 amino acids long. The V end lost 7 bases, the J end lost 6 bases, and 14 bases lay between the germline ends. Germline V lookup: CDR1 ENHRY, CDR2 SYGVKD. CDR3 residues: CAINTGPSDTQYF. The CDR3 coding sequence is TGTGCCATCAACACGGGACCCTCGGATACGCAGTATTTT.

This clonotype appeared a few times. The V call is TRBV28, the J call TRBJ1-1; no definite D call. Germline V lookup: CDR1 MDHEN, CDR2 SYDVKM. V was pared by 6 bases and J by 5 bases, with 16 bases between. The CDR3 consists of 14 residues. CDR3 DNA sequence: TGTGCCAGCAGCGTAGATCTGGGAGGGACTGAAGCTTTCTTT. It codes for CASSVDLGGTEAFF.

The chain carries TRBV7-7 and TRBJ2-3, with unresolved D. Germline CDR1 reads SSHAT; CDR2 reads FNYEAQ (reference sequence). V shed 4 bases and J shed 5 bases, with 10 bases lying between them. CDR3 size: 13 residues. Here the CDR3 DNA reads TGTGCCAGCAGCTCCTCGGACGGAGATACGCAGTATTTT. It translates to CASSSSDGDTQYF. The full variable domain, completed using reference TRBV7-7 and TRBJ2-3, is GAGVSQSPRYKVTKRGQDVTLRCDPISSHATLYWYQQALGQGPEFLTYFNYEAQPDKSGLPSDRFSAERPEGSISTLTIQRTEQRDSAMYRCASSSSDGDTQYFGPGTRLTVL.

This clonotype was observed a few times. The chain carries TRBV10-3 and TRBJ1-6; 7 nucleotides agree with TRBD1. CDR3 length: 15 amino acids. Unmatched junction bases numbered 5, after V lost 3 bases and J lost 6 bases. Germline V CDR1 and CDR2: ENHRY, SYGVKD. The CDR3 spells CAISEPGQSNSPLHF. For the CDR3, the DNA is TGTGCCATCAGTGAACCGGGACAGTCTAATTCACCCCTCCACTTT.

The rearrangement joins TRBV19 to TRBJ1-5; TRBD1 matches at 8 bases. Germline V CDR1 and CDR2: LNHDA, SQIVND (reference sequence). J gave up 4 bases and V 2 bases, and 4 bases lay outside the gene matches. The length of the CDR3 is 15 residues. The CDR3 nucleotides read TGTGCCAGTAGTATAACAGGGGGTGGAAATCAGCCCCAGCATTTT. Protein product: CASSITGGGNQPQHF.

The chain is built from TRBV29-1 and TRBJ2-1, with 7 bases matching TRBD2. The V and J ends lost 7 bases and 0 bases, in that order; junction bases with no gene match: 6. This CDR3 comprises 14 residues. CDR1 is SQVTM, CDR2 ANQGSEA, per germline. The CDR3 nucleotides read TGCAGCGGGGGAGGCGGGAGCTCCTACAATGAGCAGTTCTTC. Amino acid sequence: CSGGGGSSYNEQFF.

This clonotype came up a few times. The rearrangement uses TRBV29-1 and TRBJ2-2; no definite D call. The V and J ends lost 3 bases and 2 bases respectively, with 7 bases between them. The germline V gene has CDR1 SQVTM and CDR2 ANQGSEA. The CDR3 length is 13 residues. CDR3 nucleotide sequence: TGCAGCGTTGACCCTATTAACACCGGGGAGCTGTTTTTT. Protein sequence: CSVDPINTGELFF.

This clonotype was seen only a few times. The V and J genes are TRBV24-1 and TRBJ2-7; 15 positions match TRBD2. Germline trimming cut 4 bases from V and 3 bases from J; bases unmatched to any gene: 6. There are 17 residues in the CDR3. Germline CDR1 reads KGHDR; CDR2 reads SFDVKD. The CDR3 nucleotides read TGTGCCACCAGTGAAGATCCGGGACTAGCGGGGGGCTACGAGCAGTACTTC. This sequence encodes CATSEDPGLAGGYEQYF.

The chain recombines TRBV11-3 with TRBJ2-5; 7 bases are shared with TRBD1. The CDR3 length is 16 residues. J was trimmed by 2 bases and V by 2 bases; bases with no gene match: 8. Germline V gene data show CDR1 as SGHNT and CDR2 as YENEEA. This chain's CDR3 is CASSLPSGTVQETQYF. CDR3 in DNA: TGTGCCAGCAGCTTACCGAGTGGGACAGTTCAAGAGACCCAGTACTTC.

This clonotype was observed a handful of times. This sequence joins TRBV7-9 and TRBJ1-2; D is unclear. Trimming stripped 0 bases from V and 4 bases from J, with 12 bases between. Germline V gene data show CDR1 as SEHNR and CDR2 as FQNEAQ (reference sequence). The CDR3 contains 15 residues. The CDR3 DNA reads TGTGCCAGCAGCTTAGCGAGGGTTGTTGCCTATGGCTACACCTTC. Amino acid sequence: CASSLARVVAYGYTF. Variable domain in full (rest from reference TRBV7-9 and TRBJ1-2): DTGVSQNPRHKITKRGQNVTFRCDPISEHNRLYWYRQTLGQGPEFLTYFQNEAQLEKSRLLSDRFSAERPKGSFSTLEIQRTEQGDSAMYLCASSLARVVAYGYTFGSGTRLTVV.

This clonotype was picked up many times. The chain carries TRBV30 and TRBJ2-7; no definite D call. The CDR3 is 13 amino acids. The V and J ends lost 2 bases and 2 bases respectively, with 10 bases between them. The germline gives CDR1 GTSNPN, CDR2 SVGIG (reference sequence). As DNA, the CDR3 is TGTGCCTGGAGTATCGGGCGAGCCTACGAGCAGTACTTC. Protein product: CAWSIGRAYEQYF.

This clonotype was counted a few times. The V gene is TRBV6-2 or TRBV6-3, the J gene TRBJ1-2; perhaps TRBD1 as D (5 bases). CDR3 size: 14 residues. Deletions cut 5 bases from V and 4 bases from J, with 14 bases between. Germline assignment: CDR1 MNHEY and CDR2 SVGEGT. The CDR3: CASSPGLRGYGYTF. In DNA form, the CDR3 reads TGTGCCAGCAGTCCAGGATTGAGGGGCTATGGCTACACCTTC.

V is TRBV19 and J is TRBJ1-5; D gene unclear. CDR3 length: 15 amino acids. The ends were cut back, 3 bases at V and 0 bases at J, with 9 bases in the middle. The germline gives CDR1 LNHDA, CDR2 SQIVND (reference sequence). The CDR3, as DNA: TGTGCCAGTAGTATGTCCGATAATAGCAATCAGCCCCAGCATTTT. As protein: CASSMSDNSNQPQHF. Complete variable domain (other parts from reference TRBV19 and TRBJ1-5): DGGITQSPKYLFRKEGQNVTLSCEQNLNHDAMYWYRQDPGQGLRLIYYSQIVNDFQKGDIAEGYSVSREKKESFPLTVTSAQKNPTAFYLCASSMSDNSNQPQHFGDGTRLSIL.